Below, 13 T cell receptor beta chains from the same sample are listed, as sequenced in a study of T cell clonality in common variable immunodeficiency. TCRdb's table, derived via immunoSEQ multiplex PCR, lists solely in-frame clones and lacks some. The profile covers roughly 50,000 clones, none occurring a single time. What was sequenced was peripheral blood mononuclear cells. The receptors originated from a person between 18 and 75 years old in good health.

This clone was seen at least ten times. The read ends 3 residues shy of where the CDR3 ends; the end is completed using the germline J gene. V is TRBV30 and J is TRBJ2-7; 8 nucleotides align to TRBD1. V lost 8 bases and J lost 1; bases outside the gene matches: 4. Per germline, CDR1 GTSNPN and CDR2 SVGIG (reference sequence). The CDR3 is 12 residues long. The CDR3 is CAVDRGSYEQYF. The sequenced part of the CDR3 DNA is TGTGCCGTTGACAGGGGTTCCTACGAG.

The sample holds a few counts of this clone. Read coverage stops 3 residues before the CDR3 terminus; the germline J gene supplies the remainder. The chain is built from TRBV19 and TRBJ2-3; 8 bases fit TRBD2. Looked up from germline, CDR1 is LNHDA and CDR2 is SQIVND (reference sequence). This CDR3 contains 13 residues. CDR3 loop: CASFPGGNQPQYF. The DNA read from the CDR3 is TGTGCCAGTTTCCCGGGGGGGAATCAGCCG.

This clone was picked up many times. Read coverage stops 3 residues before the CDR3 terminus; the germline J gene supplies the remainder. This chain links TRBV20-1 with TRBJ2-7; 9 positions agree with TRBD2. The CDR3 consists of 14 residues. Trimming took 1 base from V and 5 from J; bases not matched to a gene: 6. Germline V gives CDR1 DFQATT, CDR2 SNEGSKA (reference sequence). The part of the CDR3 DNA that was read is TGCAGTGCTAGAGGGCTAGCGGGATTCGACGAG. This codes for CSARGLAGFDE. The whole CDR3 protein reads CSARGLAGFDEQYF.

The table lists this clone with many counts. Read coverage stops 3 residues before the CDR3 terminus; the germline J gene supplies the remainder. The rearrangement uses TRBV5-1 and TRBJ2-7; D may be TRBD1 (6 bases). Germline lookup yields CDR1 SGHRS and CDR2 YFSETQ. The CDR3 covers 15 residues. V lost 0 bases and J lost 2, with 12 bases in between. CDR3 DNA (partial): TGCGCCAGCAGCTTGGAGGTGTGGGGGCCCTACGAG. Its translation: CASSLEVWGPYE. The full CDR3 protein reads CASSLEVWGPYEQYF.

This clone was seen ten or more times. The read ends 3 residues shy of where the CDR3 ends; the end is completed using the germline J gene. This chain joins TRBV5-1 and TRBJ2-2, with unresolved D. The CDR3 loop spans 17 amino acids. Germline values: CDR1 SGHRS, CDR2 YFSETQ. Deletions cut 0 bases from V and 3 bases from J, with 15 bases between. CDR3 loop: CASSLVIVRGDTGELFF. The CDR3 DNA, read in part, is TGCGCCAGCAGCTTGGTCATTGTCCGCGGCGACACCGGGGAG.

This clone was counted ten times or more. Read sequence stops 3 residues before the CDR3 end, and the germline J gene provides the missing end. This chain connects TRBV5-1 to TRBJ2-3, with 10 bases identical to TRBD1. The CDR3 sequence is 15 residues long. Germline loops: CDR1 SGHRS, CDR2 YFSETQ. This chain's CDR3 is CASSRGQGRQETQYF. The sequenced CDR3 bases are TGCGCCAGCAGCCGGGGACAGGGGCGCCAAGAGACG.

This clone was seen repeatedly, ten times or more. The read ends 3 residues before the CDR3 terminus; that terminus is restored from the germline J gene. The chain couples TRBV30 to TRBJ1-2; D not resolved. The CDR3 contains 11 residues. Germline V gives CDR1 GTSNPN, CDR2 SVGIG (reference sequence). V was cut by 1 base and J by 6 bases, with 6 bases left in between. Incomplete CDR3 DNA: TGTGCCTGGAGTGCGGGGAATGGC. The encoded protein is CAWSAGNG. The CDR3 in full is CAWSAGNGYTF.

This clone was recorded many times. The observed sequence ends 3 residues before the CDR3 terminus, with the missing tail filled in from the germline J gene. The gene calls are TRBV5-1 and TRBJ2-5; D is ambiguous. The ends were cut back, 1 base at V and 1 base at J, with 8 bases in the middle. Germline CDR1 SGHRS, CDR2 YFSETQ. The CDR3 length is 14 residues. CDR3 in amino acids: CASSLSTLQETQYF. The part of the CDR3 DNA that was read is TGCGCCAGCAGCTTGAGTACTCTCCAAGAGACC.

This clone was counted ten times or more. The CDR3 is CSARTSGNPGETQYF. Partial CDR3 DNA: TGCAGTGCGAGGACTAGCGGGAACCCCGGGGAGACC. The chain joins TRBV20-1 to TRBJ2-5, with TRBD2 identical over 12 bases. The read terminates 3 residues before the CDR3 end, so the remaining end is supplied by the germline J gene. Germline V gene lookup returns CDR1 DFQATT and CDR2 SNEGSKA (reference sequence). The V gene end was trimmed by 6 bases and the J gene end by 5 bases; junction bases not matched to a gene: 10. CDR3 size: 15 residues.

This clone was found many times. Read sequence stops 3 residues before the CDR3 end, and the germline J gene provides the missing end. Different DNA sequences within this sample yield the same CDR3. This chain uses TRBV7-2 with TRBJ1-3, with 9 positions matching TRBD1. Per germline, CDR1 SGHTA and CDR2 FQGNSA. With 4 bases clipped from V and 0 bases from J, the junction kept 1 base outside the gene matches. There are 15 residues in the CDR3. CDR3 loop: CASSSDRGSGNTIYF. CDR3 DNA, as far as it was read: TGTGCCAGCAGCTCGGACAGGGGCTCTGGAAACACC. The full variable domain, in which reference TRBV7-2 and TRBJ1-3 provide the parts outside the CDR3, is GAGVSQSPSNKVTEKGKDVELRCDPISGHTALYWYRQSLGQGLEFLIYFQGNSAPDKSGLPSDRFSAERTGGSVSTLTIQRTQQEDSAVYLCASSSDRGSGNTIYFGEGSWLTVV.

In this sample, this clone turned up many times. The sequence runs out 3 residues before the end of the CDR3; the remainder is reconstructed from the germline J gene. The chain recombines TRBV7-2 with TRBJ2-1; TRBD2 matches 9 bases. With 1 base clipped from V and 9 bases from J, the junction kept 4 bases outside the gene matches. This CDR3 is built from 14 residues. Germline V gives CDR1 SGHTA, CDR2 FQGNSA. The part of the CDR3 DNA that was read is TGTGCCAGCAGCTTAGGACGACTAGCGGTTGAG. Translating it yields CASSLGRLAVE. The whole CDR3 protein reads CASSLGRLAVEQFF.

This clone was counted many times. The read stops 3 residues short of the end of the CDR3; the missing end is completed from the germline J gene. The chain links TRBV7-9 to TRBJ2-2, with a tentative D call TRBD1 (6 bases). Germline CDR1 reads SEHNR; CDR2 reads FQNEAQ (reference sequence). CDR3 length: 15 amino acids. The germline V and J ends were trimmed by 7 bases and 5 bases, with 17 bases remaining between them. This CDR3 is CASTKDRTGTGELFF. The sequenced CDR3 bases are TGTGCCAGCACCAAAGACAGGACCGGAACCGGGGAG.

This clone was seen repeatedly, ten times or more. CDR3 DNA, as far as it was read: TGTGCCTGGACTGATCTGGGGGGAGAGACC. Translating it yields CAWTDLGGET. The entire CDR3 is CAWTDLGGETQYF. J is TRBJ2-5 and V is TRBV30, with D possibly matching TRBD2 (6 bases). The sequenced fragment ends 3 residues before the CDR3 boundary, so the rest is inferred from the germline J gene. The length of the CDR3 is 13 residues. V was shortened by 4 bases and J by 4 bases, with 13 bases between the two germline ends. Germline V gives CDR1 GTSNPN, CDR2 SVGIG (reference sequence).